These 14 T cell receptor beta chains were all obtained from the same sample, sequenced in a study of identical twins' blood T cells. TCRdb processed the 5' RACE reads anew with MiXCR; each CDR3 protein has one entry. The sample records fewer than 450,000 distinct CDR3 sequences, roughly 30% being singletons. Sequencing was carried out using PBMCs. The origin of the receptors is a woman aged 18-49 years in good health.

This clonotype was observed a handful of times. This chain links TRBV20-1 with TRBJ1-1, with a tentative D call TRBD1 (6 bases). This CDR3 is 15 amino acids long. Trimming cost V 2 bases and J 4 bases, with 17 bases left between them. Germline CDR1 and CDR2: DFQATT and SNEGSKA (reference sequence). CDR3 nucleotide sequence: TGCAGTGCTAGATACCATCGGACAGTCGGCACTGAAGCTTTCTTT. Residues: CSARYHRTVGTEAFF.

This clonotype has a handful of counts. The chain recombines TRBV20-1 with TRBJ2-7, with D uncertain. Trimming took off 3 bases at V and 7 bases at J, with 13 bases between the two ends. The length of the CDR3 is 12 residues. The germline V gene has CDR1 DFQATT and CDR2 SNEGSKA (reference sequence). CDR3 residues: CSASPRSVEQYF. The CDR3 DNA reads TGCAGTGCTAGTCCCAGATCGGTTGAGCAGTACTTC.

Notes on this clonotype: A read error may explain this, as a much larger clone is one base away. In nucleotides, the CDR3 is TGCAGTGCTAGTTGGACTAGCGGTGCTACGCAGTATTTT. Translation gives CSASWTSGATQYF. This rearrangement joins TRBV20-1 to TRBJ2-3, with 10 bases identical to TRBD2. The ends lost 3 bases at V and 8 bases at J; junction bases unmatched: 5. This CDR3 region has 13 residues. Per the germline V gene, CDR1 is DFQATT and CDR2 is SNEGSKA (reference sequence).

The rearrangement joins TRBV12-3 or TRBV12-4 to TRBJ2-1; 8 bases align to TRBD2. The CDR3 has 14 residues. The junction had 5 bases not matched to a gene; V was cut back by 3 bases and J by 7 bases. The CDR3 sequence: CASSFTGGFNEQFF. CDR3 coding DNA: TGTGCCAGCAGTTTTACGGGAGGGTTTAATGAGCAGTTCTTC.

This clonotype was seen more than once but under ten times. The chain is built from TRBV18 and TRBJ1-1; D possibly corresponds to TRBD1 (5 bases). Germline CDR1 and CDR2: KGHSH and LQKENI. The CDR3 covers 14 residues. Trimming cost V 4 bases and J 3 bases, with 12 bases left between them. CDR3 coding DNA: TGTGCCAGCTCACGAACGGGGCTGGACACTGAAGCTTTCTTT. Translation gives CASSRTGLDTEAFF.

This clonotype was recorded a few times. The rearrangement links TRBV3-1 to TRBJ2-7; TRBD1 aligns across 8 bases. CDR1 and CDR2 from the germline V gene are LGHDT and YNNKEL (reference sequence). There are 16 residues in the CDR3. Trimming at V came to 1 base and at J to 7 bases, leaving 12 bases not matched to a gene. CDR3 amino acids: CASSQGPTGVLLEQYF. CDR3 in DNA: TGTGCCAGCAGCCAAGGCCCGACAGGGGTACTACTGGAGCAGTACTTC.

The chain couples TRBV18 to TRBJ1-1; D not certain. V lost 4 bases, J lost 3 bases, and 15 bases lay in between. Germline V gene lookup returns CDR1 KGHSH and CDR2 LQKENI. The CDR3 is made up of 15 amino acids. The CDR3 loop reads CASSLGGGGYTEAFF. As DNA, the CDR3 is TGTGCCAGCTCACTCGGTGGAGGAGGGTACACTGAAGCTTTCTTT.

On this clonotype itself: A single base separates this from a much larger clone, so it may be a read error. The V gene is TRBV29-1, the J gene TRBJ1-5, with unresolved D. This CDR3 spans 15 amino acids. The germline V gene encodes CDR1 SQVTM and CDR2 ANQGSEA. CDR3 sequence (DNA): TGCAGCGTTGAAGACTGGCGGTGGGAGAATCAGCCCCGGCATTTT. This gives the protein CSVEDWRWENQPRHF.

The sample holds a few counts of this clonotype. CDR3 sequence reads: CASSQTGNIQYF. CDR3 DNA: TGTGCCAGCTCACAGACAGGAAACATTCAGTACTTC. The chain joins TRBV18 to TRBJ2-4; D possibly corresponds to TRBD1 (6 bases). Germline V gene data show CDR1 as KGHSH and CDR2 as LQKENI. The CDR3 runs 12 residues. The V end lost 4 bases, the J end lost 6 bases, and 7 bases lay between the germline ends.

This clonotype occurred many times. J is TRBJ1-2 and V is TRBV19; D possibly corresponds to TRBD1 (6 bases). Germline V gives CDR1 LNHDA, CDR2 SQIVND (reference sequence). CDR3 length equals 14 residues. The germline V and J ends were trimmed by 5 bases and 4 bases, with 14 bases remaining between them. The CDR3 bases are TGTGCCAGTAGTCCCCTCGGACAGATCTATGGCTACACCTTC. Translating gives CASSPLGQIYGYTF.

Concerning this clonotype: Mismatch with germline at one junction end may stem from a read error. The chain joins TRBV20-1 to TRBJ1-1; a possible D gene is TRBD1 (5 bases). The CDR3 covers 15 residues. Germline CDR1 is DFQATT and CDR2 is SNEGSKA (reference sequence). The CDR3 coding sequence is TGCAGTGCTAGAGATCAGGGCCTCGGGATCACTGAATCTTTCTTT. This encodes CSARDQGLGITESFF.

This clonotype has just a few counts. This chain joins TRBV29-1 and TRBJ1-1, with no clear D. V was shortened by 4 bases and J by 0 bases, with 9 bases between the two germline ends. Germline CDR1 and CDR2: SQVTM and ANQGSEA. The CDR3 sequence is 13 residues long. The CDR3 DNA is TGCAGCGTTGGGGGTGACATGAACACTGAAGCTTTCTTT. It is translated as CSVGGDMNTEAFF.

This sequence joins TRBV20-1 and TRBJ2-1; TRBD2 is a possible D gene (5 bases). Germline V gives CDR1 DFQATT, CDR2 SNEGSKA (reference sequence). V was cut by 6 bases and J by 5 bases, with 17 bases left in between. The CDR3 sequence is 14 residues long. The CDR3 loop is CSARRQRRNNEQFF. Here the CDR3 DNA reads TGCAGTGCAAGGCGGCAGCGGAGGAACAATGAGCAGTTCTTC.

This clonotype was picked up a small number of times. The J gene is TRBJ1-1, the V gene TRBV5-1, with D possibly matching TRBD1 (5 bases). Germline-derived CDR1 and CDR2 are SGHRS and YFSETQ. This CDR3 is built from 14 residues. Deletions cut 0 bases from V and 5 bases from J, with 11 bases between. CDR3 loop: CASSLERGGTEAFF. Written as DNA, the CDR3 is TGCGCCAGCAGCTTGGAGCGCGGGGGGACTGAAGCTTTCTTT.